This T cell receptor beta chain was recorded in a study of PD-1 blockade in classical Hodgkin lymphoma. Study as a whole: Intravenous nivolumab at 3 mg/kg was given to patients every 2 weeks.

Study-level findings and limits: TCR diversity at baseline was reported to be reduced in newly diagnosed patients relative to healthy donors. Baseline diversity resembling that of newly diagnosed patients was seen in complete responders.

For this clone: Antigen: not known.

Libraries were prepared by immunoSEQ multiplex PCR; TCRdb keeps only in-frame clonotypes and omits some of them. Among 90,000 to 110,000 clones listed, more than 70% were seen once. The V and J ends lost 4 bases and 2 bases respectively, with 9 bases between them. CDR3 length equals 14 residues. Looked up from germline, CDR1 is MNHEY and CDR2 is SMNVEV (reference sequence). The time point: cycle 4 day 1 (C4D1), after more than five weeks of nivolumab. There was relapse after autologous stem cell transplantation in every patient, and there was variation in brentuximab vedotin exposure. Patients had relapsed/refractory classical Hodgkin lymphoma with complete response, partial response or progressive disease as best response.

This clonotype was sampled from a human donor with classical Hodgkin lymphoma. Sequencing was performed on peripheral blood mononuclear cells (PBMCs), taken before the fourth cycle of nivolumab. This sequence joins TRBV27 and TRBJ1-5, with D unclear. The CDR3 here is CASSSLGGNQPQHF. CDR3 in DNA: TGTGCCAGCAGTTCTCTTGGAGGCAATCAGCCCCAGCATTTT.